This T cell receptor (beta chain) was retrieved from a study of monozygotic twins with inflammatory bowel disease (dated by TCRdb to about 2019). Regarding the research as a whole: A total of some 30 monozygotic twin pairs were included in the full study, comprising nine German pairs (four IBD-concordant, five IBD-discordant) and 19 IBD-discordant Danish pairs. Each individual had, on average, about 151 000 unique TCRalpha sequences and 181 000 unique TCRbeta sequences available for analysis. The search for disease-associated traits relied mainly on comparing IBD patients with their genetically identical healthy co-twins within discordant pairs.

The germline V gene (reference sequence) sets CDR1 to SEHNR and CDR2 to FQNEAQ. From cysteine to phenylalanine, the CDR3 is 15 amino acids long. Only the protein is on record. Library method: 5' RACE. For each TCR library, approximately 4,000 ng of total RNA was used. cDNA was synthesized with SMARTScribe reverse transcriptase in eight separate reactions per sample. During cDNA synthesis, template switching introduced unique molecular identifiers that contained a 6-nucleotide sample barcode. TCRalpha and TCRbeta cDNA was amplified by two nested PCRs of 16 and 9 cycles, with bead purification after each PCR. Before amplification, the cDNA was treated with uracil DNA-glycosylase and purified using the QIAquick PCR purification kit. The second PCR was the step at which Illumina TruSeq-compatible adapters and sample-specific barcodes were added. TapeStation and Qubit were used to check library quality and concentration, and 5 ng of each library went into the pool. Sequencing of pooled libraries was carried out on an Illumina HiSeq2500 single-index Rapid Run using 2 x 100 bp reads and custom sequencing primers. On the authors' methods: MiGEC version 1.2.6 was used for UMI-based consensus assembly, which corrected PCR and sequencing errors. MiXCR version 2.1.1 handled V(D)J alignment, clonotype assembly and CDR3 extraction. To normalise gene usage, clonotype sharing and MAIT/NKT TCR abundance, the top 1000, 10 000 and 20 000 clonotypes in each sample were analysed. Diversity was computed as the inverse Simpson index with the vegan R package after downsampling to 27 000 UMIs. Paired Mann-Whitney U tests were applied to discordant twin pairs, and Benjamini-Hochberg correction was used for multiple testing. TCRdb reprocessed the reads and assigns one entry to each CDR3 protein sequence, leaving out DNA. The V and J calls come from TCRdb's annotation, not from the publication. This sample's listing comprises approximately 330,000 distinct CDR3 sequences. 2% of the sample is in the top ten clones.

Remarks on this clonotype: Its antigen has not been determined.

From each donor, a roughly 2.5 ml peripheral blood sample was drawn into PAXgene tubes and stored at -80 degrees C. Without any T cell sorting, total RNA was extracted from whole blood using the PAXgene blood miRNA kit on an automated QIAcube. Peripheral blood from monozygotic twin pairs who were concordant or discordant for inflammatory bowel disease underwent deep TCRalpha and TCRbeta repertoire profiling using unique molecular barcoding. Smoking habits were recorded for all twin pairs, with individuals classified as current, former or never smokers. Paper-wide results and their limitations: The analysis was unable to tell different T cell subtypes apart. Compared with healthy twins, IBD patients had fewer clonotypes in common with other individuals, a difference most pronounced in patients showing signs of disease activity. No single strong signal or clonotype linked to IBD turned up in the results, so the idea that one exists was not supported. Repertoire similarity did not differ between concordant and discordant twins, possibly due to limited statistical power. A decrease in TCRbeta repertoire diversity, as measured by inverse Simpson index, was observed in IBD patients compared with their healthy co-twins. Differing immunosuppressive treatments among patients may have added background noise and inter-individual variability to the repertoires.

The specimen was blood. This TCR came from a human donor with ulcerative colitis or Crohn's disease, or a healthy co-twin of an affected twin (not recorded which). In this chain, TRBV7-9 is recombined with TRBJ1-6; with no DNA, the TCRdb D assignment of TRBD1 cannot be verified. The CDR3 in this case is CASSLDQGAWSPLHF.